This T cell receptor beta chain was retrieved from a study of T cell repertoires in cytomegalovirus infection. Study at large: Well-studied HLA-B-restricted CMV epitopes were used in the study alongside recently identified HLA-C-restricted ones. Public TCR beta signatures indicated both CMV infection and matching HLA type.

To note about this clonotype: No antigen is known for it.

From the reads, TCRdb called clonotypes with MiXCR, one entry per CDR3 protein. This table has around 430,000 distinct CDR3 sequences, approximately 46% appearing once. Study-level points and caveats: The response measured ex vivo was dominated by TCR beta clonotypes (HLA-C-restricted and CMV-specific).

The CDR3 is made up of 14 amino acids. CDR1 is KGHSH and CDR2 is LQKENI in the germline V gene. V lost 3 bases to trimming and J lost 5 bases, with 11 bases between them. The V call is TRBV18, the J call TRBJ2-4, with D maybe TRBD2 (5 bases). This sample comprised cultured PBMCs, obtained from culture after CMV antigen stimulation. This sequence originates from a human donor in good health (CMV status not recorded). Some clones in this sample may be carry-over from other donors' samples. CDR3 DNA: TGTGCCAGCTCACCGTTGAGAGCGGAAAACATTCAGTACTTC. This encodes CASSPLRAENIQYF.